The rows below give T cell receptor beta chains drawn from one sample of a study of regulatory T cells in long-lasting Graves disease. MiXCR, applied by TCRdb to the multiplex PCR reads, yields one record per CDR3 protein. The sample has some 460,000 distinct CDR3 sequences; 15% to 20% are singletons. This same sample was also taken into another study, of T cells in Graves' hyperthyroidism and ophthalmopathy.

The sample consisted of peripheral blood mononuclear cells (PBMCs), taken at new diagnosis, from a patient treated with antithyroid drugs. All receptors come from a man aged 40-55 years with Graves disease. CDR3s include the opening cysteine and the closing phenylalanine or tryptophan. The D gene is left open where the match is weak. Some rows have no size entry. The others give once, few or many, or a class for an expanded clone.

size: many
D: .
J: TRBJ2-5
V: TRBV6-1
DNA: TGTGCCAGCAGTGGAGTTCAGCAAGAGACCCAGTACTTC
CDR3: CASSGVQQETQYF

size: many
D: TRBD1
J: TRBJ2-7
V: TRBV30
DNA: TGTGCCTGGGACCGGGACAGCAGGTCCTACGAGCAGTACTTC
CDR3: CAWDRDSRSYEQYF

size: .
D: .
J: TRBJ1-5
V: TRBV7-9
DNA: TGTGCCAGCAGCTCTACCTCAGGGATAAATCAGCCCCAGCATTTT
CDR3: CASSSTSGINQPQHF

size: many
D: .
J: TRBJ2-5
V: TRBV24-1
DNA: TGTGCCACCAGTGATCTACAGGGGAGGCAAGAGACCCAGTACTTC
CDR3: CATSDLQGRQETQYF

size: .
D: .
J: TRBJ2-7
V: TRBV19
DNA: TGTGCCAGTAGTCGGGAACCCCCCTACGAGCAGTACTTC
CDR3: CASSREPPYEQYF

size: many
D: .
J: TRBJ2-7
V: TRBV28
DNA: TGTGCCAGCAGACGGGGACGGACCGAGCAGTACTTC
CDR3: CASRRGRTEQYF

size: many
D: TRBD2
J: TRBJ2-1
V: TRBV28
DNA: TGTGCCAGCAGTTTACCTACTAGCGGGCTGTCCTACAATGAGCAGTTCTTC
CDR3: CASSLPTSGLSYNEQFF

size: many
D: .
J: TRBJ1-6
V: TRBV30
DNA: TGTGCCTGGAACAGGGTGGATGTTAATTCACCCCTCCACTTT
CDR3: CAWNRVDVNSPLHF

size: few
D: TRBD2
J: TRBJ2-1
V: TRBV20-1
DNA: TGCAGTGCTTTACTAGCGGGAGGGTACAATGAGCAGTTCTTC
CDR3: CSALLAGGYNEQFF

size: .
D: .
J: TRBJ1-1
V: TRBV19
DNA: TGTGCCAGTATCCGAGGCGGGGGAGCTTTCTTT
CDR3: CASIRGGGAFF

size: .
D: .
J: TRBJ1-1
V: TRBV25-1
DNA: TGTGCCAGCAGTGAATACTCAGACACTGAAGCTTTCTTT
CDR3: CASSEYSDTEAFF

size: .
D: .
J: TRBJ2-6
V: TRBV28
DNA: TGTGCCAGCAGTTTAACCCCTTCATTTGGGGCCAACGTCCTGACTTTC
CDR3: CASSLTPSFGANVLTF

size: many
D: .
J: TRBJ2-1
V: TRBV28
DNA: TGTGCCAGCAGAGAGGACGAGTACAATGAGCAGTTCTTC
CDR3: CASREDEYNEQFF

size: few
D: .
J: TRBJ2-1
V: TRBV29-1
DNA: TGCAGCGCTAGGGCAGGGAATACAGGGAATGAGCAGTTCTTC
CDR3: CSARAGNTGNEQFF

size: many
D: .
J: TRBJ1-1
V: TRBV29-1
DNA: TGCAGCGTACGGACAGCCGGCTGGCAGAGCACTGAAGCTTTCTTT
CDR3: CSVRTAGWQSTEAFF

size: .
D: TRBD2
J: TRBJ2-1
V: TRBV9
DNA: TGTGCCAGCAGCGCGGGACTAGCGGGAGGGTCTAATGAGCAGTTCTTC
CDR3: CASSAGLAGGSNEQFF

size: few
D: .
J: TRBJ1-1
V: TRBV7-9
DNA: TGTGCCAGCATTTCTGGACGGGAAATTGGCACTGAAGCTTTCTTT
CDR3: CASISGREIGTEAFF

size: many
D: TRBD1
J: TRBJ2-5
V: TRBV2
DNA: TGTGCCAGCAGACCCGGGACAGTATACCAAGAGACCCAGTACTTC
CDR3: CASRPGTVYQETQYF

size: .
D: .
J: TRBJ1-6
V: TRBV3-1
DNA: TGTGCCAGCAGCCACGGGGGGCAGGGTTCACCCCTCCACTTT
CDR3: CASSHGGQGSPLHF

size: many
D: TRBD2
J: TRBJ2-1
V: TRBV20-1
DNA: TGCAGTGCGTCACGCCTAGCGGGAGGGATGAATGAGCAGTTCTTC
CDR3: CSASRLAGGMNEQFF

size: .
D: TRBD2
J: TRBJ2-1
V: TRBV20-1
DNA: TGCAGTGCTTTAGCGGGAGGGCCTGAGACTGAGCAGTTCTTC
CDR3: CSALAGGPETEQFF

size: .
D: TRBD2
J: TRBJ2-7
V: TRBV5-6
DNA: TGTGCCAGCAGACGGACTAGCGGGTACACTCCCTACGAGCAGTACTTC
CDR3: CASRRTSGYTPYEQYF

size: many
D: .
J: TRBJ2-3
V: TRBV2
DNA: TGTGCCAGCAGCCCGGGGGCTAATATGCAGTATTTT
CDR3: CASSPGANMQYF

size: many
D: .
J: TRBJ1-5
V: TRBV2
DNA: TGTGCCAGCAGGTCCGACAACAATCAGCCCCAGCATTTT
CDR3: CASRSDNNQPQHF

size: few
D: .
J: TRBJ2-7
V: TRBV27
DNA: TGTGCCAGCAGTTCCGGGTCTACTCCCTACGAGCAGTACTTC
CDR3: CASSSGSTPYEQYF

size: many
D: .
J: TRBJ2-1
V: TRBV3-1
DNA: TGTGCCAGCAGACCCTCCGGGAGTTGGTACAATGAGCAGTTCTTC
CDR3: CASRPSGSWYNEQFF

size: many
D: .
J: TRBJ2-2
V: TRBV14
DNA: TGTGCCAGCGCGACAGGATTGAACACCGGGGAGCTGTTTTTT
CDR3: CASATGLNTGELFF

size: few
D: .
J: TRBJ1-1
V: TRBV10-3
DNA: TGTGCCATCAGTGGCCTACAGGGAACGAGCACTGAAGCTTTCTTT
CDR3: CAISGLQGTSTEAFF

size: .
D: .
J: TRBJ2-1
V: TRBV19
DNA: TGTGCCAGTAGTCGGGGGAGGAATCATGCTGAGCAGTTCTTC
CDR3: CASSRGRNHAEQFF

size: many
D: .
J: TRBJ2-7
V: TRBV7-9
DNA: TGTGCCAGCAGCAAGGACGGCTCTTACGAGCAGTACTTC
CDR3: CASSKDGSYEQYF

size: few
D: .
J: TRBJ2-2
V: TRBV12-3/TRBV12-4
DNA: TGTGCCAGCAGCTTTATAGTCGGGAAGGGCACCGGGGAGCTGTTTTTT
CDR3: CASSFIVGKGTGELFF

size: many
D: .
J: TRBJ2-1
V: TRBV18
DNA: TGTGCCAGCTCACCACCGGACGGTGATGAGCAGTTCTTC
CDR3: CASSPPDGDEQFF

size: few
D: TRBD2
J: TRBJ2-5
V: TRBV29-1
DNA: TGCAGCTTCTGGACTAGCGGGGCCCAAGAGACCCAGTACTTC
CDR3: CSFWTSGAQETQYF

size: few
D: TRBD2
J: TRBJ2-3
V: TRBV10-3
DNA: TGTGCCATCCGGGGGGACTTGACTAGCGGAGACAATACGCAGTATTTT
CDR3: CAIRGDLTSGDNTQYF

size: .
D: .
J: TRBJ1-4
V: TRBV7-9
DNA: TGTGCCAGCAGCTTAGCGGCCCCGACAACTAATGAAAAACTGTTTTTT
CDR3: CASSLAAPTTNEKLFF

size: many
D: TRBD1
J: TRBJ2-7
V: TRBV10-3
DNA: TGTGCCATCCTCGATGAGGACAGGGATTACGAGCAGTACTTC
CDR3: CAILDEDRDYEQYF

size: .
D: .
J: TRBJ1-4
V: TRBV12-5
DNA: TGTGCTAGTGGTGACCTTTTAGCAACTAATGAAAAACTGTTTTTT
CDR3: CASGDLLATNEKLFF

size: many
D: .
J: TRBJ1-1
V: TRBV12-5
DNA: TGTGCTAGTGGTAGTTACAGGAGCACTGAAGCTTTCTTT
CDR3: CASGSYRSTEAFF

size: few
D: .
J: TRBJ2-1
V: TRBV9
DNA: TGTGCCAGCAGCGTAAGGGAGACCTACAATGAGCAGTTCTTC
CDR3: CASSVRETYNEQFF

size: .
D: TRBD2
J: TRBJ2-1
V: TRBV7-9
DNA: TGTGCCAGCAGCTTAGCGGGGCTAGCGGGAGGGCCCCACAATGAGCAGTTCTTC
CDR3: CASSLAGLAGGPHNEQFF

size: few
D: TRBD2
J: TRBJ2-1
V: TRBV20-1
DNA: TGCAGTGCTCGGAGGCTAGCGGGGTGGAGCTCCTACAATGAGCAGTTCTTC
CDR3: CSARRLAGWSSYNEQFF

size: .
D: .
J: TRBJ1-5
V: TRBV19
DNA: TGTGCCAGTACCCCCGGTCCCGGAGCAGGTCAGCCCCAGCATTTT
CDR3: CASTPGPGAGQPQHF

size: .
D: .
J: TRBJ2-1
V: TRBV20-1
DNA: TGCAGTGCTAGAGAAGGCTTCTCCTACAATGAGCAGTTCTTC
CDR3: CSAREGFSYNEQFF

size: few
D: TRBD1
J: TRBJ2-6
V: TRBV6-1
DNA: TGTGCCAGCAGTGCCACCCTATCGCCGGGGCCCAGGGGGGGGGCCAACGTCCTGACTTTC
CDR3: CASSATLSPGPRGGANVLTF

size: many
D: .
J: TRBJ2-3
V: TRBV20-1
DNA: TGCAGTGCTAGTAACCGCACAGATACGCAGTATTTT
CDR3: CSASNRTDTQYF

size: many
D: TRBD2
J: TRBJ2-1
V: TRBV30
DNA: TGTGCCTGGAGTAGCCTAGCGGGAGACAATGAGCAGTTCTTC
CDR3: CAWSSLAGDNEQFF

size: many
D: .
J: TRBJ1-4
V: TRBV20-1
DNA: TGCAGTGTTTGGGGGACGGACGAAAAACTGTTTTTT
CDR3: CSVWGTDEKLFF

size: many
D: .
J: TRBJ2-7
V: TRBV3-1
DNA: TGTGCCGGCAGCCAAGGGGGTTACGGCGAGCAGTACTTC
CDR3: CAGSQGGYGEQYF

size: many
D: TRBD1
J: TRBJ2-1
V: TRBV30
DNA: TGTGCCTGGAGTGTGGACAGGGTAGGCAATGAGCAGTTCTTC
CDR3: CAWSVDRVGNEQFF

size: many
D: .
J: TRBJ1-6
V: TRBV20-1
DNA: TGCAGTGCTAGGGTCACAGGGCTAACCTATAATTCACCCCTCCACTTT
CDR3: CSARVTGLTYNSPLHF

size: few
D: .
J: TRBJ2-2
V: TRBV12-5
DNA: TGTGCTAGTGGTTTGGTAACCGGCAGGCCCACCGGGGAGCTGTTTTTT
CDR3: CASGLVTGRPTGELFF

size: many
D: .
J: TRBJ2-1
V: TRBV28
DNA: TGTGCCAGCAGTCCGGACCTCGGGGGATGCAATGAGCAGTTCTTC
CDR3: CASSPDLGGCNEQFF

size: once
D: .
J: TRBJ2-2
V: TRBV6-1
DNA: TGTGCCAGCACCCTTAGACCGAACACCGGGGAGCTGTTTTTT
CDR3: CASTLRPNTGELFF

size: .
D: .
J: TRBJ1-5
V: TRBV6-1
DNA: TGTGCCAGCAGTCACCGTAGGGGAGTAGGCAGCAATCAGCCCCAGCATTTT
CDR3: CASSHRRGVGSNQPQHF

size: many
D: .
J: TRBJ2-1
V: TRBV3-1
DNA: TGTGCCAGCAGCCAACAGGGGCCCTCTTCCTACAATGAGCAGTTCTTC
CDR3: CASSQQGPSSYNEQFF

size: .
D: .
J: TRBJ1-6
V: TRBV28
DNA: TGTGCCAGCAGTTTACTTCAGCATAATTCACCCCTCCACTTT
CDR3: CASSLLQHNSPLHF

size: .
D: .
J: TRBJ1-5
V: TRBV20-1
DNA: TGCAGTGCTAGAGCTAATCGTAACAGGGAGGGCCAGCCCCAGCATTTT
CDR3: CSARANRNREGQPQHF